This TCR beta chain is from a study of blood T cell repertoires in COVID-19 (dated by TCRdb to 2020 to 2021). With regard to the full study: Samples from collaborators originated in the United States, Italy and Spain and spanned both the acute and convalescent phases of COVID-19. The material from the prospective study consisted of cDNA or gDNA derived from T cells, B-cell-depleted T cells, or PBMCs. The repertoires were released in a freely available public database meant as a resource for research on the immune response to SARS-CoV-2. The dataset comprised deeply sampled blood TCRbeta repertoires from subjects exposed to, actively infected with, or recovered from COVID-19. The sample metadata nearly always contained a de-identified subject ID, COVID-19 status, age in years and sex. The samples were drawn from the first 160 participants of the ongoing ImmuneRACE study and from roughly 1,300 subjects provided by 6 global collaborators. Where available, HLA class I and class II types were obtained from metadata supplied by the sample provider rather than from assay-based typing.

This clone came up many times. Its specific antigen is unknown. Base quality data are lacking; no much larger clone is found one base away. TCRbeta CDR3 regions were amplified from genomic DNA by means of the immunoSEQ Assay, a bias-controlled multiplex PCR. The study's own analysis went as follows. Within the assay, amplification of reference gene primers was used to estimate how many nucleated cells each sample contained. To quantify the absolute abundance of each unique TCRbeta CDR3 rearrangement, sequence reads were collapsed and filtered. Productive Simpson clonality was computed per sample as the square root of Simpson's diversity index over productive rearrangements. The table comes from immuneACCESS by way of TCRdb, which keeps in-frame sequences with V and J called. Part of the clones is missing from these tables; in studies checked, under half for an unresolved V gene and the rest for unknown reasons. Clonal size and the V and J genes are those of that table, whereas D and trimming came from the DNA. In this sample the table shows about 60,000 clones, 70% to 90% of which occur a single time. The ten top clones hold approximately 17% of the sample.

The collaborating institutions used their own protocols to collect whole blood in K2EDTA tubes. For TCRbeta analysis, collaborator samples were shipped as frozen whole blood, as isolated PBMCs, or as DNA extracted from either sample type. From its cysteine to its phenylalanine, the CDR3 spans 14 amino acids. Here the CDR3 DNA is all that survives: 42 bases in frame from base 1. Ends trimmed: V by 3 bases, J by 5 bases; bases unmatched to a gene: 2. Reading the germline V gene gives CDR1 SGDLS and CDR2 YYNGEE. Study-wide findings and limitations: The amount of clinical and demographic metadata varied by source and participant and was provided uncurated.

The source is a woman of 80 years or more with active COVID-19. Sequenced sample: peripheral blood. The receptor chain draws on TRBV9 and TRBJ1-4; 9 of the junction bases match TRBD1. The encoded CDR3 is CASSETGGNEKLFF. Here is the DNA: TGTGCCAGCAGCGAGACAGGGGGAAATGAAAAACTGTTTTTT. The variable domain in full, with residues beyond the CDR3 obtained from the reference TRBV9 and TRBJ1-4 genes, is DSGVTQTPKHLITATGQRVTLRCSPRSGDLSVYWYQQSLDQGLQFLIQYYNGEERAKGNILERFSAQQFPDLHSELNLSSLELGDSALYFCASSETGGNEKLFFGSGTQLSVL.